These 6 T cell receptor beta chains were sequenced from one sample in a study of beta chain features in type 1 diabetes. General study results and limits: Within each of all four CD4+ subsets, Type 1 diabetes patients had TCRB CDR3s that were moderately but significantly shorter.

Investigators reverse transcribed all isolated RNA, so they sequenced expressed TCRB transcripts. Clones were sequenced by immunoSEQ multiplex PCR, and TCRdb holds only the in-frame ones, with some missing. This sample has some 350,000 clones, with 8.5% to 10% found just once. Their antigens remain unidentified. What was sequenced was central memory CD4+ T cells from blood. These TCRs come from a man younger than 40 with type 1 diabetes.

The chain joins TRBV19 to TRBJ2-5, with 8 bases that match TRBD1. The trim removed 7 bases at V and 3 bases at J, leaving 10 bases unmatched. Germline CDR1 is LNHDA and CDR2 is SQIVND (reference sequence). This CDR3 is built from 15 residues. CDR3 loop: CASNDLGTGKETQYF. As DNA, the CDR3 is TGTGCCAGTAACGACCTCGGGACAGGCAAAGAGACCCAGTACTTC.

This chain uses TRBV5-1 with TRBJ2-2; D tentatively fits TRBD1 or TRBD2 (5 bases each). V was shortened by 4 bases and J by 8 bases, with 9 bases between the two germline ends. In germline, CDR1 is SGHRS, CDR2 YFSETQ. CDR3 length: 12 residues. The DNA for the CDR3 is TGCGCCAGCAGCAGGGGAGTAGGGGAGCTGTTTTTT. Translated: CASSRGVGELFF.

This chain joins TRBV29-1 and TRBJ2-5; TRBD2 aligns across 7 bases. This CDR3 is built from 14 residues. J lost 4 bases, V lost 3 bases, and 8 bases had no gene match. From germline, CDR1 is SQVTM and CDR2 ANQGSEA. The DNA of the CDR3 is TGCAGCGTTGACCCCTTGGGCGGGAGAGAGACCCAGTACTTC. Its translation: CSVDPLGGRETQYF. The whole variable domain, filled in from reference TRBV29-1 and TRBJ2-5, reads SAVISQKPSRDICQRGTSLTIQCQVDSQVTMMFWYRQQPGQSLTLIATANQGSEATYESGFVIDKFPISRPNLTFSTLTVSNMSPEDSSIYLCSVDPLGGRETQYFGPGTRLLVL.

A word on this clone: One junction end does not reproduce the germline sequence, and a read error may be involved. The V and J genes are TRBV4-1 and TRBJ2-1; the match to TRBD1 covers 8 bases. The CDR3 totals 15 residues. Germline V lookup: CDR1 MGHRA, CDR2 YSYEKL. The CDR3 here is CASSQGQGWPNEQFF. CDR3 in DNA: TGTGCCAGCAGCCAAGGACAGGGTTGGCCCAATGAGCAGTTCTTC.

The V gene is TRBV5-4, the J gene TRBJ2-3, with D hard to call. V was clipped by 5 bases and J by 3 bases, with 10 bases between them. Germline CDR1 is SGHNT and CDR2 is YYREEE (reference sequence). The CDR3 spans 13 residues. CDR3 DNA sequence: TGTGCCAGCAGGCCAACCAGGACAGATACGCAGTATTTT. This sequence encodes CASRPTRTDTQYF.

The chain joins TRBV10-3 to TRBJ1-5; D remains ambiguous. V lost 4 bases and J lost 2, with 6 bases in between. CDR3 length equals 13 residues. Germline loops: CDR1 ENHRY, CDR2 SYGVKD. This CDR3 is CAISGDGNQPQHF. CDR3 DNA sequence: TGTGCCATCAGTGGGGATGGCAATCAGCCCCAGCATTTT.